This T cell receptor (beta chain) originates from a study of beta chain features in type 1 diabetes. The CDR3 contains 14 residues. Trimming cost V 2 bases and J 0 bases, with 6 bases left between them. CDR1 SGHDT and CDR2 YYEEEE come from the germline V gene. Broader study findings: Healthy donors had naive, central memory and Treg TCRB repertoires that appeared less similar than those seen among patients. TCRB CDR3s from Type 1 diabetes patients were moderately but significantly shorter in all four CD4+ subsets. Here, the possible influence of HLA type (on TCRB rearrangement) remained unresolved.

This clone was recorded a few times. What it recognizes is unknown. Expressed TCRB transcripts were sequenced because the entire RNA isolate underwent reverse transcription. Assay: immunoSEQ multiplex PCR; the TCRdb copy retains only in-frame clones and omits some. The sample lists tens of thousands of clones, under 70% occurring once. This receptor was taken from a woman in her 40s with type 1 diabetes. The rearrangement uses TRBV5-6 and TRBJ1-3; TRBD1 might be the D (5 bases). The material sequenced was stem cell memory CD4+ T cells from blood. DNA for the CDR3: TGTGCCAGCAGCTTCGGGGGCTCTGGAAACACCATATATTTT. It is translated as CASSFGGSGNTIYF.